The entry below describes one TCR beta chain. The clone's antigen remains unknown. Base qualities were left out, and no much larger clone turns up one base away. This sample was taken from a study of T cell changes during pregnancy in multiple sclerosis (dated by TCRdb to the late 2010s). Broadly, across the study: In women with multiple sclerosis, the researchers looked at how the T cell repertoire shifted as pregnancy progressed.

The library relied on the immunoSEQ multiplex PCR assay. In TCRdb, the immuneACCESS table is reduced to in-frame sequences with V and J assigned. These tables do not hold every clone; where another copy was compared, an unresolved V gene accounts for under half, and the others remain unexplained. This sample gives 50,000 to 65,000 clones in total; about 89% of them show up just once. The top ten clones comprise roughly 0.76% of the sample. From the cysteine up to the phenylalanine, the CDR3 has a length of 18 residues. Only the CDR3 DNA is retained, 54 bases long and in frame from the first base. The specimen comprised CD4+ T cells from peripheral blood mononuclear cells, sampled in the first trimester of pregnancy. The sequence came from a female donor with multiple sclerosis, enrolled in a pregnancy study. This chain is built from TRBV21-1 and TRBJ2-3; the table assigns TRBD2, which was not confirmed against the DNA. TRBV21-1 is described as a pseudogene. The CDR3 region has the sequence CASSKTSGGAIDTDTQYF. The DNA sequence reads TGTGCCAGCAGCAAGACTAGCGGGGGGGCAATAGACACAGATACGCAGTATTTT.